This is a list of T cell receptor beta chains from one sample in a study of post-analysis software for immune sequencing data. MiXCR, run by TCRdb on the PCR reads, gives a single entry per CDR3 protein. The sample records 400,000 to 500,000 distinct CDR3 sequences, roughly 40% being singletons. The sequencing input was blood. The receptors here all came from a girl between 2 and 10 years old with multiple sclerosis. Each CDR3 is given with its conserved first and last residue. A D gene is named only where the DNA matches it firmly. Size values are once, few and many counts, or a class for expanded clones, and some rows have none.

DNA,CDR3,V,J,size,D
TGTGCCAGCAGCCTCCAAGCGGGAGAGAGGGAAAATGAGCAGTTCTTC,CASSLQAGERENEQFF,TRBV7-3,TRBJ2-1,few,TRBD2
TGCGCCAGCAGCTTGGCAGGCAGCTCCTATAATTCACCCCTCCACTTT,CASSLAGSSYNSPLHF,TRBV5-1,TRBJ1-6,NA,NA
TGTGCCAGCAGCTTAGTGTCTGATTTAATCTTGGCTAGCGGGAGTAATGAGCAGTTCTTC,CASSLVSDLILASGSNEQFF,TRBV7-6,TRBJ2-1,NA,TRBD2
TGCAGTGCTAGGCAGGGGCTCCTCACTGAAGCTTTCTTT,CSARQGLLTEAFF,TRBV20-1,TRBJ1-1,NA,NA
TGTGCCGAAGGGGACGGGAGGTATGGCTACACCTTC,CAEGDGRYGYTF,TRBV6-1,TRBJ1-2,NA,NA
TGTGCCAGCAGTCTTTCGGACATGAAGACCCAGTACTTC,CASSLSDMKTQYF,TRBV12-3/TRBV12-4,TRBJ2-5,many,NA
TGTGCCAGCAGTTATCTTATAGGGGTTGGAATGAATAATTCACCCCTCCACTTT,CASSYLIGVGMNNSPLHF,TRBV6-5,TRBJ1-6,NA,NA
TGCAGTGCCCAAGACAGCATCGTCTCCTACGAGCAGTACTTC,CSAQDSIVSYEQYF,TRBV20-1,TRBJ2-7,NA,NA
TGTGCCAGCAGTTCTCAGGGGGGACTCTCTGGGGCCAACGTCCTGACTTTC,CASSSQGGLSGANVLTF,TRBV27,TRBJ2-6,once,NA
TGTGCCAGCTCGACAGGGAGTGGACATGGCTACACCTTC,CASSTGSGHGYTF,TRBV10-3,TRBJ1-2,NA,TRBD1
TGTGCCAGCAGTCCGGGACGGAGGACCTACGAGCAGTACTTC,CASSPGRRTYEQYF,TRBV27,TRBJ2-7,NA,NA
TGTGCCAGCAGTTCGACAGTATATAACGCCCACGAGCAGTACTTC,CASSSTVYNAHEQYF,TRBV12-3/TRBV12-4,TRBJ2-7,few,NA
TGTGCCAGCCGCAACCCCGGGACAGGGGTTTACAGCGAGCAGTACTTC,CASRNPGTGVYSEQYF,TRBV6-2/TRBV6-3,TRBJ2-7,few,TRBD1
TGCAGTGCTACTACGGGGGCGGGAGAGACCCAGTACTTC,CSATTGAGETQYF,TRBV20-1,TRBJ2-5,NA,NA
TGTGCCAGCAGTGAATTCACAGGGGGCCTCTATGGCTACACCTTC,CASSEFTGGLYGYTF,TRBV25-1,TRBJ1-2,NA,TRBD1
TGTGCCATCAGTGAGTGGGTCGGCCAAGAGACCCAGTACTTC,CAISEWVGQETQYF,TRBV10-3,TRBJ2-5,many,NA
TGTGCCACCACGGACCCTAGGGGGGAGCAGTTCTTC,CATTDPRGEQFF,TRBV6-1,TRBJ2-1,once,NA
TGCAGTGCTAGAGATCGTTCGACTCGTATTGAAGCTTTCTTT,CSARDRSTRIEAFF,TRBV20-1,TRBJ1-1,few,NA
TGCGCCAGCAGCGCGGAACAAGATAATTCACCCCTCCACTTT,CASSAEQDNSPLHF,TRBV5-1,TRBJ1-6,NA,NA
TGTGCCACCGCTCGGCAGAACACTGAAGCTTTCTTT,CATARQNTEAFF,TRBV28,TRBJ1-1,once,NA
TGCAGTGCCCTTCTTCGGGACAAGGCTCACGAGCAGTACTTC,CSALLRDKAHEQYF,TRBV20-1,TRBJ2-7,NA,NA
TGTGCCAGCTCACGGAGTCCAGCGGGGGGTCCCTACGAGCAGTACTTC,CASSRSPAGGPYEQYF,TRBV18,TRBJ2-7,NA,TRBD2
TGTGCCAGCAGGGCTACAGCCAGCTGGAAGGACAATGAGCAGTTCTTC,CASRATASWKDNEQFF,TRBV11-2,TRBJ2-1,NA,NA
TGTGCCAGCACCAACACCTACTCACAAGAGACCCAGTACTTC,CASTNTYSQETQYF,TRBV5-4,TRBJ2-5,NA,NA
TGTGCCAGCAGCGTCTTGGGGGAGCCAAGCGTCTACGAGCAGTACTTC,CASSVLGEPSVYEQYF,TRBV7-2,TRBJ2-7,NA,NA
TGCAGTGTTCAAACGATCACCACAGATACGCAGTATTTT,CSVQTITTDTQYF,TRBV20-1,TRBJ2-3,few,NA
TGTGCCAGCAGCTCCCCCCGGGACACCGAGGGGGATACGCAGTATTTT,CASSSPRDTEGDTQYF,TRBV7-2,TRBJ2-3,few,NA
TGTGCCAGCAGCCAGAATTTCCGGGACACTACCTACGAGCAGTACTTC,CASSQNFRDTTYEQYF,TRBV3-1,TRBJ2-7,NA,NA
TGTGCCAGCAGTTACTCCGAGGGTGTGCAGTTCTTC,CASSYSEGVQFF,TRBV6-6,TRBJ2-1,NA,NA
TGTGCCATCTCTAGCGGGAGGGAATACAATGAGCAGTACTTC,CAISSGREYNEQYF,TRBV10-3,TRBJ2-5,NA,TRBD2
TGTGCCAGCAGTTCCCCGCTAAGGTCCTACGAGCAGTACTTC,CASSSPLRSYEQYF,TRBV28,TRBJ2-7,NA,NA
TGTGCCCGCAGGGACTCCTCCTACGAGCAGTACTTC,CARRDSSYEQYF,TRBV12-3/TRBV12-4,TRBJ2-7,NA,NA